The clone carrying this T cell receptor (beta chain) has more than one count but fewer than ten. Its antigen is undetermined. This CDR3 comprises 12 residues. Deletions cut 5 bases from V and 5 bases from J, with 8 bases between. In germline, CDR1 is SEHNR, CDR2 FQNEAQ (reference sequence). The sample comes from a study of blood T cells in healthy people across ages. Overall study findings and caveats: Both naive CD4+ cell counts and diversity were greater in long-lived donors than in aged donors. Strong correlation existed between TCR beta diversity and naive T cell percentage.

With a J-beta primer mix and a sample-barcoded 5' primer, a second PCR ran roughly 6 to 11 cycles. Sequencing of every sample gave 3 million or more CDR3-containing paired-end reads. Using its own MiXCR run on the 5' RACE reads, TCRdb lists one record per CDR3 protein. In the table there are some 880,000 distinct CDR3 sequences, 36% of which are singletons. The rearrangement joins TRBV7-9 to TRBJ2-3, with D unresolved. This TCR came from a man between 18 and 35 years old in good health. Sequenced: blood. CDR3 sequence reads: CASSARVDTQYF. In nucleotides, the CDR3 is TGTGCCAGCAGCGCCCGGGTAGATACGCAGTATTTT.